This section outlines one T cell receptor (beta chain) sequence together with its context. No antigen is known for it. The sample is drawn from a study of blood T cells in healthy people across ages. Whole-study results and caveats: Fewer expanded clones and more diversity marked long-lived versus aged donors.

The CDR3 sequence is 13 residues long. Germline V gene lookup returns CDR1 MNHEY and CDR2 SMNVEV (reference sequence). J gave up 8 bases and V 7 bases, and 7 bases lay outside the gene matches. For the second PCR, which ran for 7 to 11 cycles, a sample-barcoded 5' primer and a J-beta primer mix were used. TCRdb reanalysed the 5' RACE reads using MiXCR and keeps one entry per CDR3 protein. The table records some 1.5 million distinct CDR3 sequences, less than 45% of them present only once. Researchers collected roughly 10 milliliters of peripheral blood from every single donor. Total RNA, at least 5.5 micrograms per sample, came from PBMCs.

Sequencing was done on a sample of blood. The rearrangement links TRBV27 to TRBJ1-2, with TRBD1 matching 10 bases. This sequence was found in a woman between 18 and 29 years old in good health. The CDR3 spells CASMTGGGEGYTF. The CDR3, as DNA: TGTGCCAGCATGACAGGGGGCGGCGAGGGCTACACCTTC.